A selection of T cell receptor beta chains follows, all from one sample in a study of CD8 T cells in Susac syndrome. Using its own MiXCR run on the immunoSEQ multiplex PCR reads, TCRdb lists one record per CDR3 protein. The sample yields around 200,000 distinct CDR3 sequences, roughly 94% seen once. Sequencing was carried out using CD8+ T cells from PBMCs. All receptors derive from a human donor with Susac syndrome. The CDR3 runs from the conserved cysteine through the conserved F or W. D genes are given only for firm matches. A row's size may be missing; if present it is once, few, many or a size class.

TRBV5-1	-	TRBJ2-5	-	CASSPRLASVQETQYF	TGCGCCAGCAGCCCCAGGTTGGCTAGTGTCCAAGAGACCCAGTACTTC
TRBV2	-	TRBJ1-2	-	CANLGDGGYTF	TGTGCCAACCTGGGCGACGGTGGCTACACCTTC
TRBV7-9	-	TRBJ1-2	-	CASSSRDFYGYTF	TGTGCCAGCAGCTCAAGGGACTTCTATGGCTACACCTTC
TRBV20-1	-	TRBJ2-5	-	CSAASGDNQETQYF	TGCAGTGCTGCTTCAGGAGATAACCAAGAGACCCAGTACTTC
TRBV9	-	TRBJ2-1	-	CASSVEGVGQFF	TGTGCCAGCAGCGTAGAAGGGGTAGGGCAGTTCTTC
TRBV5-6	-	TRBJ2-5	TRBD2	CASSSTGPAGETQYF	TGTGCCAGCAGCTCAACGGGACCAGCGGGGGAGACCCAGTACTTC
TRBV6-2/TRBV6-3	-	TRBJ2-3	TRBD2	CASSLAGNSLSSQYF	TGTGCCAGCAGTCTAGCGGGAAACTCTTTAAGTTCGCAGTATTTT
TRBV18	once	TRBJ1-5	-	CASSPEDQPQHF	TGTGCCAGCTCACCCGAAGATCAGCCCCAGCATTTT
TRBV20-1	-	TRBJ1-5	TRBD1	CSARDRAGGIGQPQHF	TGCAGTGCTAGGGACAGGGCCGGCGGAATTGGGCAGCCCCAGCATTTT
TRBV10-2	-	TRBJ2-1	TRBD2	CASSEFSGVSYNEQFF	TGCGCCAGCAGTGAATTCAGCGGGGTCTCCTACAATGAGCAGTTCTTC
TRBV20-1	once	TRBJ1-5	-	CSATSPRDSRGFQPQHF	TGCAGTGCTACGAGTCCCAGGGATTCTCGTGGCTTCCAGCCCCAGCATTTT
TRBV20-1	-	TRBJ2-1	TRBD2	CSARAGGPVDEQFF	TGCAGTGCTAGAGCGGGGGGGCCAGTCGATGAGCAGTTCTTC
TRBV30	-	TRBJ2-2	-	CAWEEGTRITGELFF	TGTGCCTGGGAGGAGGGGACCCGGATCACCGGGGAGCTGTTTTTT
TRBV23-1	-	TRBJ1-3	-	CASSPREKGEFGNTIYF	TGCGCCAGCAGTCCCAGGGAGAAAGGGGAATTTGGAAACACCATATATTTT
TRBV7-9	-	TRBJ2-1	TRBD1	CASSLAPGGQGSYNEQFF	TGTGCCAGCAGCTTAGCTCCGGGGGGACAGGGTTCCTACAATGAGCAGTTCTTC
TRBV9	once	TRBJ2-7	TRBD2	CASSVGGGGEQYF	TGTGCCAGCAGCGTAGGTGGGGGGGGTGAGCAGTACTTC
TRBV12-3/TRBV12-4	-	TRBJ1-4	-	CASSFRSGPEKLFF	TGTGCCAGCAGTTTTCGGAGCGGTCCTGAAAAACTGTTTTTT
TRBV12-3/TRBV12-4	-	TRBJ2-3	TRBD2	CASSPNSGGAPDTQYF	TGTGCCAGCAGTCCGAATAGCGGGGGGGCCCCAGATACGCAGTATTTT
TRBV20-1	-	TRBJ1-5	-	CSARTGSYSNQPQHF	TGCAGTGCTAGAACGGGGAGCTATAGCAATCAGCCCCAGCATTTT
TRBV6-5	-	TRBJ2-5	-	CASSYSGETQYF	TGTGCCAGCAGTTACTCAGGAGAGACCCAGTACTTC
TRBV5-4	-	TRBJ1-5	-	CASSLEVNQPQHF	TGTGCCAGCAGCTTGGAGGTGAATCAGCCCCAGCATTTT
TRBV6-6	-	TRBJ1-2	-	CASYLRTGNGYTF	TGTGCCAGCTACCTACGAACAGGGAATGGCTACACCTTC
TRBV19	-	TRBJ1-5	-	CASSFRGLDQPQHF	TGTGCCAGTAGTTTCCGGGGGCTCGATCAGCCCCAGCATTTT
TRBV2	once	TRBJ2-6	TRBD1	CASGDRGAGANVLTF	TGTGCCAGCGGGGACAGGGGAGCTGGGGCCAACGTCCTGACTTTC
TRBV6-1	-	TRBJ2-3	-	CASSPGRGPTSTDTQYF	TGTGCCAGCAGTCCCGGACGGGGGCCTACTAGCACAGATACGCAGTATTTT
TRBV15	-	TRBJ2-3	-	CATSASRGDTQYF	TGTGCCACCAGCGCAAGCAGGGGAGATACGCAGTATTTT
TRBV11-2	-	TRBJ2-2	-	CASPVGAGELFF	TGTGCCAGCCCGGTCGGGGCCGGGGAGCTGTTTTTT
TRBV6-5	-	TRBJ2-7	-	CASSYSGASYEQYF	TGTGCCAGCAGTTACTCTGGGGCGTCCTACGAGCAGTACTTC
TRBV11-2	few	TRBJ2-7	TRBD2	CASSKTSGIYEQYF	TGTGCCAGCAGCAAGACTAGCGGGATTTACGAGCAGTACTTC
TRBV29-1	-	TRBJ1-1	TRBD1	CSVSREGAMFTEAFF	TGCAGCGTCAGTAGGGAGGGGGCTATGTTCACTGAAGCTTTCTTT
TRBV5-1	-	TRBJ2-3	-	CASSLAGSSTDTQYF	TGCGCCAGCAGCTTGGCAGGGTCGAGCACAGATACGCAGTATTTT
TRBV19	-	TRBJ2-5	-	CASNSGIQETQYF	TGTGCCAGTAACTCCGGGATCCAAGAGACCCAGTACTTC
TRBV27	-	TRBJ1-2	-	CASSLSRDGYYGYTF	TGTGCCAGCAGTTTATCGCGGGACGGTTACTATGGCTACACCTTC
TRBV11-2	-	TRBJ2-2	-	CASNTHLLNTGELFF	TGTGCCAGCAATACACACCTTCTGAACACCGGGGAGCTGTTTTTT
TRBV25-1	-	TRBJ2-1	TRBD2	CASSEFGTSGGEQFF	TGTGCCAGCAGTGAATTCGGGACTAGCGGGGGCGAGCAGTTCTTC
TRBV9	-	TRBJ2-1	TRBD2	CASSVGTSGPSYNEQFF	TGTGCCAGCAGCGTAGGGACTAGCGGGCCCTCTTACAATGAGCAGTTCTTC
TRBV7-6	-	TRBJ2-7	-	CASTLELSSYEQYF	TGTGCCAGCACCCTTGAGTTAAGCTCCTACGAGCAGTACTTC
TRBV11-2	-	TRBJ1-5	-	CASSFPPGSNQPQHF	TGTGCCAGCAGTTTCCCCCCCGGTAGCAATCAGCCCCAGCATTTT
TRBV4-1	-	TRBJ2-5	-	CASSQGGWVETQYF	TGCGCCAGCAGCCAAGGTGGTTGGGTGGAGACCCAGTACTTC
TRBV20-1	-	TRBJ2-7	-	CSARGLQAGYEQYF	TGCAGTGCTAGAGGTTTGCAGGCTGGATACGAGCAGTACTTC
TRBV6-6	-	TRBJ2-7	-	CASSSSDYEQYF	TGTGCCAGCAGTTCATCGGACTACGAGCAGTACTTC